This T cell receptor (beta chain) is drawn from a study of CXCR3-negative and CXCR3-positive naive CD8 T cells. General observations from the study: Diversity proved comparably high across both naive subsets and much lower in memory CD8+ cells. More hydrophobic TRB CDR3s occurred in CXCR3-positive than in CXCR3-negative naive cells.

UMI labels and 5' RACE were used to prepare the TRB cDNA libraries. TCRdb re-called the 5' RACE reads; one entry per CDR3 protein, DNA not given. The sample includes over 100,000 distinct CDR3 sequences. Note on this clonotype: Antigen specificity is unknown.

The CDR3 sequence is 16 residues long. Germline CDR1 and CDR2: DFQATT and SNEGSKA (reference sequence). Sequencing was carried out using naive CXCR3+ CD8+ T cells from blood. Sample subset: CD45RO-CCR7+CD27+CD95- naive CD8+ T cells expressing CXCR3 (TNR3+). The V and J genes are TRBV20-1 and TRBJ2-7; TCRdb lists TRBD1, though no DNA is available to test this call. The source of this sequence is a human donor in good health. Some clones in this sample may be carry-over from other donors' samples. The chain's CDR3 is CSATPASGQGAYEQYF.